The 6 T cell receptor beta chains listed next were all sequenced from one sample in a study of control samples from healthy donors and cancer patients. The table came from immunoSEQ multiplex PCR; TCRdb's copy has only in-frame clones and leaves some out. In the table there are some 150,000 clones, 94% of which are singletons. The sequencing sample was made of blood. These receptors were collected from a man aged 35-49 years in good health.

J is TRBJ1-1 and V is TRBV9; 9 bases align to TRBD1. The V gene end was trimmed by 3 bases and the J gene end by 4 bases; junction bases not matched to a gene: 10. The CDR3 spans 16 residues. Germline CDR1 SGDLS, CDR2 YYNGEE. CDR3 bases: TGTGCCAGCAGCGCTACCGGGACAGGGTTTGGCACTGAAGCTTTCTTT. Protein sequence: CASSATGTGFGTEAFF.

The genes are TRBV29-1 and TRBJ1-2, with D possibly matching TRBD1 (6 bases). Germline-derived CDR1 and CDR2 are SQVTM and ANQGSEA. The CDR3 is 14 amino acids. V was shortened by 6 bases and J by 8 bases, with 22 bases between the two germline ends. CDR3 in amino acids: CSVPTPATGEGYTF. The CDR3 DNA reads as TGCAGCGTACCCACCCCGGCGACAGGTGAAGGCTACACCTTC.

This chain connects TRBV11-1 to TRBJ1-1, with 9 nucleotides matching TRBD1. The V and J ends lost 6 bases and 8 bases, in that order; junction bases with no gene match: 4. Germline V CDR1 and CDR2: SGHAT, FQDESV (reference sequence). This CDR3 is 12 amino acids long. CDR3 in DNA: TGTGCCAGCAGGGACAGGGGTCCCGAAGCTTTCTTT. The encoded protein is CASRDRGPEAFF.

This chain joins TRBV5-6 and TRBJ2-7; 7 positions agree with TRBD2. With V trimmed by 2 bases and J by 0 bases, 2 bases remained unmatched. Germline V gene sequence: CDR1 SGHDT, CDR2 YYEEEE. This CDR3 is 14 amino acids long. CDR3 loop: CASSFLAASYEQYF. CDR3 nucleotides: TGTGCCAGCAGCTTTCTAGCGGCCTCCTACGAGCAGTACTTC.

V gene TRBV5-5 combines with J gene TRBJ2-1; 9 nucleotides agree with TRBD2. Germline lookup yields CDR1 SGHKS and CDR2 YYEKEE (reference sequence). Trimming cost V 5 bases and J 1 base; bases outside gene matches: 4. The CDR3 is 15 amino acids. This chain's CDR3 is CASRPSGASYNEQFF. CDR3 bases: TGTGCCAGCAGACCTAGCGGGGCGTCCTACAATGAGCAGTTCTTC.

This chain connects TRBV11-2 to TRBJ1-2, with a weak D call TRBD1 (6 bases). Trimming took 1 base from V and 12 from J, leaving 9 bases between them. The CDR3 spans 11 residues. CDR1 SGHAT and CDR2 FQNNGV come from the germline V gene. The CDR3 reads CASSLAAGDTF. DNA for the CDR3: TGTGCCAGCAGCTTAGCGGCAGGGGACACCTTC.